The following is a TCR beta chain sequence with its context. This sample stems from a study of blood T cell repertoires in COVID-19. Produced via immunoSEQ multiplex PCR; TCRdb's table is partial and in-frame only. This sample has roughly 190,000 clones, with 80% to 85% found just once. The CDR3 consists of 15 residues. V was cut by 0 bases and J by 7 bases, with 10 bases left in between. From germline, CDR1 is KGHSH and CDR2 LQKENI. Sequencing input: PBMCs or T cells enriched from blood (not recorded which). This sequence was found in a woman aged 25 to 39 who had been exposed to COVID-19. This chain links TRBV18 with TRBJ1-6; a weak D match, TRBD1 (6 bases). This chain's CDR3 is CASSPPTGSNSPLHF. For the CDR3, the DNA is TGTGCCAGCTCACCACCTACAGGGTCAAATTCACCCCTCCACTTT.